These 30 T cell receptor beta chains originate from one sample sequenced in a study of blood T cells in healthy people across ages (dated by TCRdb to between 2014 and 2017). Library construction relied on 5' RACE. Sequenced using an Illumina HiSeq 2500. A second PCR of roughly 6 to 11 cycles was run with a J-beta primer mix and a sample-barcoded 5' primer. In TCRdb, the public reads were trimmed at Q25 with fastp and aligned with MiXCR, with productive beta chains retained. When rows share a CDR3 protein, they turn into one entry using the most common DNA and genes. The sample yields hundreds of thousands of distinct CDR3 sequences; around 45% were counted once. Around 32% of the sample is in the top ten clones. The sequencing sample was made of blood. The receptor source for this set is a woman between 55 and 75 years old in good health.

This clonotype was detected only a few times. The chain is built from TRBV20-1 and TRBJ1-2; D ambiguous. Per the germline V gene, CDR1 is DFQATT and CDR2 is SNEGSKA (reference sequence). The CDR3 consists of 12 residues. Trimming cost V 0 bases and J 6 bases, with 8 bases left between them. The CDR3 loop is CSARDPQHGYTF. Here the CDR3 DNA reads TGCAGTGCTAGAGACCCACAGCATGGCTACACCTTC.

The sample holds a few counts of this clonotype. This chain uses TRBV28 with TRBJ2-3, with 7 positions matching TRBD1. V shed 5 bases and J 0 bases; nucleotides not matched to a gene: 8. This CDR3 contains 16 residues. Germline V gene data show CDR1 as MDHEN and CDR2 as SYDVKM. The DNA of the CDR3 is TGTGCCAGCAGTGTCCTAGGGACAGTAAGCACAGATACGCAGTATTTT. The encoded protein is CASSVLGTVSTDTQYF.

This CDR3 reads CASSSRDRNEKLFF. The CDR3 region has the DNA TGCGCCAGCAGCTCCAGGGATAGGAATGAAAAACTGTTTTTT. This chain connects TRBV5-1 to TRBJ1-4, with D possibly matching TRBD1 (5 bases). V lost 3 bases and J lost 5, with 11 bases in between. CDR3 length equals 14 residues. The germline CDR1 and CDR2 sequences are SGHRS and YFSETQ.

The V gene is TRBV10-3, the J gene TRBJ2-1; 9 bases map to TRBD1. This CDR3 is 18 amino acids long. Trimming cost V 2 bases and J 5 bases; bases outside gene matches: 13. Germline V lookup: CDR1 ENHRY, CDR2 SYGVKD. The CDR3 region has the DNA TGTGCCATCAGTGAGACCCTCCTGCCGGGACAGGGCGACAATGAGCAGTTCTTC. It is translated as CAISETLLPGQGDNEQFF.

This chain connects TRBV3-1 to TRBJ2-5; maybe TRBD1 (6 bases). V was shortened by 3 bases and J by 1 base, with 18 bases between the two germline ends. The CDR3 runs 17 residues. Germline values: CDR1 LGHDT, CDR2 YNNKEL (reference sequence). The CDR3 reads CASSHPGRRGTQETQYF. The CDR3 DNA sequence: TGTGCCAGCAGCCACCCGGGACGCAGGGGAACCCAAGAGACCCAGTACTTC.

The V and J genes are TRBV20-1 and TRBJ2-1; 11 nucleotides line up with TRBD2. The V segment lost 6 bases and the J segment 6 bases; nucleotides outside the gene matches: 10. The CDR3 is 15 amino acids. Germline lookup yields CDR1 DFQATT and CDR2 SNEGSKA (reference sequence). The CDR3, as DNA: TGCAGTGCCATCAGTCCGGGACTAGCGGTCAATGAGCAGTTCTTC. It is translated as CSAISPGLAVNEQFF.

Concerning this clonotype: The junction and the germline gene differ at one end; a read error may be behind it. The gene calls are TRBV18 and TRBJ2-7; D tentatively fits TRBD1 or TRBD2 (6 bases each). Per germline, CDR1 KGHSH and CDR2 LQKENI. The CDR3 extends over 14 amino acids. CDR3 amino acids: CANSPQAGAGEQYF. CDR3 coding DNA: TGTGCCAACTCACCACAGGCAGGGGCGGGGGAGCAGTACTTC.

This clonotype was detected many times. V gene TRBV10-3 combines with J gene TRBJ2-1; a weak D match, TRBD1 (5 bases). Trimming removed 8 bases from V and 1 base from J, with 6 bases in between. The CDR3 is made up of 12 amino acids. The germline CDR1 and CDR2 sequences are ENHRY and SYGVKD. In DNA form, the CDR3 reads TGTGCCATCCAGGGTTCCTACAATGAGCAGTTCTTC. Translating it yields CAIQGSYNEQFF.

J is TRBJ1-5 and V is TRBV27; TRBD1 agrees at 7 bases. Germline V CDR1 and CDR2: MNHEY, SMNVEV (reference sequence). This CDR3 contains 22 residues. V was clipped by 5 bases and J by 0 bases; unmatched bases: 25. In DNA form, the CDR3 reads TGTGCCAGCAGTCTCCAGCAACAAACGACAGGGAGCGGGGTATATAGCAATCAGCCCCAGCATTTT. Protein sequence: CASSLQQQTTGSGVYSNQPQHF.

The rearrangement links TRBV20-1 to TRBJ2-7, with TRBD2 as a possible D gene (6 bases). The closer fit of TRBJ2-5 to the DNA end suggests the J call may be wrong. Looked up from germline, CDR1 is DFQATT and CDR2 is SNEGSKA (reference sequence). This CDR3 contains 13 residues. The CDR3 nucleotides read TGCAGTGCCAAAGTTAGCGGAGAAGAGACCCAGTACTTC. Amino acids: CSAKVSGEETQYF.

V and J are TRBV25-1 and TRBJ2-2; weak D call: TRBD1 (6 bases). The length of the CDR3 is 17 residues. Trimming stripped 4 bases from V and 2 bases from J, with 17 bases between. CDR1 and CDR2 (germline): MGHDK, SYGVNS. The CDR3 nucleotides read TGTGCCAGCAGTGGATACAGGGAAGGGTATAACACCGGGGAGCTGTTTTTT. It codes for CASSGYREGYNTGELFF. The full variable domain, rest sourced from reference TRBV25-1 and TRBJ2-2, is EADIYQTPRYLVIGTGKKITLECSQTMGHDKMYWYQQDPGMELHLIHYSYGVNSTEKGDLSSESTVSRIRTEHFPLTLESARPSHTSQYLCASSGYREGYNTGELFFGEGSRLTVL.

This clonotype was observed a single time. The chain employs TRBV6-5 and TRBJ2-7; maybe TRBD2 (5 bases). Germline values: CDR1 MNHEY, CDR2 SVGAGI. Between the trimmed V and J ends, which lost 0 bases and 12 bases, there was a span of 15 bases. There are 13 residues in the CDR3. The CDR3 DNA sequence: TGTGCCAGCAGTTACTCGCAGGACTTGGCCTCGTACTTC. It encodes CASSYSQDLASYF.

J is TRBJ2-1 and V is TRBV12-3 or TRBV12-4; tentatively, D is TRBD2 (5 bases). V was shortened by 7 bases and J by 5 bases, with 12 bases between the two germline ends. The CDR3 covers 13 residues. The CDR3 sequence is CASKRGPNNEQFF. As DNA, the CDR3 is TGTGCCAGCAAGCGCGGGCCGAACAATGAGCAGTTCTTC.

The chain links TRBV14 to TRBJ2-5; D is perhaps TRBD1 (7 bases). The V gene's germline CDR1 is SGHDN and CDR2 FVKESK. The CDR3 has 14 amino acids. V was clipped by 5 bases and J by 11 bases, with 21 bases between them. The DNA for the CDR3 is TGTGCCAGCAGCATCCGGGACAGCTGGGGGGAGCAGTACTTC. It codes for CASSIRDSWGEQYF.

This chain uses TRBV12-3 or TRBV12-4 with TRBJ2-1; maybe TRBD2 (5 bases). This CDR3 spans 14 amino acids. V gave up 4 bases and J gave up 9 bases, with 16 bases separating them. The CDR3 sequence is CASSSRGSGGEQFF. The CDR3 coding sequence is TGTGCCAGCAGTTCCCGAGGGTCCGGCGGTGAGCAGTTCTTC.

The chain is built from TRBV28 and TRBJ2-7; 10 bases map to TRBD2. Germline CDR1 MDHEN, CDR2 SYDVKM. The junction had 20 bases not matched to a gene; V was cut back by 5 bases and J by 7 bases. The CDR3 consists of 18 residues. CDR3 DNA sequence: TGTGCCAGCAGTCTGCGCCGGGATTCTAGCGGGAGAGGGAATGAGCAGTACTTC. Translation gives CASSLRRDSSGRGNEQYF.

This sequence joins TRBV20-1 and TRBJ2-7; 8 bases map to TRBD2. The V gene's germline CDR1 is DFQATT and CDR2 SNEGSKA (reference sequence). CDR3 length equals 16 residues. J was trimmed by 7 bases and V by 2 bases; bases with no gene match: 16. CDR3 coding DNA: TGCAGTGCTAGAAATCCTTTGGCGGAGAGCGGGGGAGAGCAGTACTTC. It specifies CSARNPLAESGGEQYF.

The chain carries TRBV29-1 and TRBJ1-1; D remains unclear. CDR1 and CDR2 (germline): SQVTM, ANQGSEA. The CDR3 has 12 residues. Trimming removed 3 bases at V and 7 bases at J, with 12 bases between. CDR3 amino acids: CSVEAPDGEAFF. In DNA form, the CDR3 reads TGCAGCGTTGAGGCCCCGGACGGTGAAGCTTTCTTT.

This clonotype came up a few times. The J gene is TRBJ2-5, the V gene TRBV19, with D possibly being TRBD2 (5 bases). With 2 bases removed from V and 7 bases from J, the gap between germline ends came to 14 bases. The CDR3 sequence is 14 residues long. Germline V CDR1 and CDR2: LNHDA, SQIVND (reference sequence). CDR3 nucleotide sequence: TGTGCCAGTAGTATATTGGTACAAGAGGGGACCCAGTACTTC. This gives the protein CASSILVQEGTQYF.

The chain couples TRBV28 to TRBJ2-1; D could derive from TRBD1 or TRBD2 (5 bases each). Trimming stripped 1 base from V and 1 base from J, with 8 bases between. Looked up from germline, CDR1 is MDHEN and CDR2 is SYDVKM. The CDR3 spans 15 residues. CDR3 residues: CASSLLGPSYNEQFF. In DNA, the CDR3 is TGTGCCAGCAGTTTATTGGGACCATCCTACAATGAGCAGTTCTTC.

The chain uses TRBV30 and TRBJ2-2; D assignment may be TRBD1 or TRBD2 (5 bases each). This CDR3 has 16 amino acids. V was trimmed by 0 bases and J by 3 bases, leaving 14 bases between them. The germline CDR1 and CDR2 sequences are GTSNPN and SVGIG (reference sequence). The CDR3 loop reads CAWSVARGTHTGELFF. CDR3 coding DNA: TGTGCCTGGAGTGTTGCACGAGGGACGCACACCGGGGAGCTGTTTTTT.

The V gene is TRBV28, the J gene TRBJ2-1; 7 positions match TRBD2. J lost 4 bases, V lost 7 bases, and 13 bases had no gene match. The germline V gene encodes CDR1 MDHEN and CDR2 SYDVKM. The CDR3 is 16 amino acids. The DNA of the CDR3 is TGTGCCAGCATCCCCCAGGTGGGAGGGAGTTACAATGAGCAGTTCTTC. It is translated as CASIPQVGGSYNEQFF.

V is TRBV2 and J is TRBJ2-1, with D uncertain. The CDR3 is 12 residues long. CDR1 is SNHLY, CDR2 FYNNEI, per germline. Trimming shortened V by 5 bases and J by 6 bases, and 8 bases separated the two germline ends. The CDR3 coding sequence is TGTGCCAGCAGTAAAGGCCCCAATGAGCAGTTCTTC. Encoded protein: CASSKGPNEQFF.

A few counts support this clonotype. The chain links TRBV25-1 to TRBJ2-6; D assignment may be TRBD1 or TRBD2 (5 bases each). The CDR3 extends over 19 amino acids. From germline, CDR1 is MGHDK and CDR2 SYGVNS. Trimming took off 3 bases at V and 1 base at J, with 19 bases between the two ends. CDR3 DNA: TGTGCCAGCAGTGATCCGATAGGGACGGATGTTTCTGGGGCCAACGTCCTGACTTTC. Translating it yields CASSDPIGTDVSGANVLTF.

The chain is built from TRBV7-2 and TRBJ2-7; a weak D match, TRBD1 (6 bases). CDR3 length: 14 amino acids. Germline CDR1 SGHTA, CDR2 FQGNSA. V lost 1 base and J lost 2, with 9 bases in between. This CDR3 is CASSLGRGAYEQYF. CDR3 nucleotide sequence: TGTGCCAGCAGCTTAGGCAGGGGCGCCTACGAGCAGTACTTC. The full variable domain, its missing parts supplied by reference TRBV7-2 and TRBJ2-7, is GAGVSQSPSNKVTEKGKDVELRCDPISGHTALYWYRQSLGQGLEFLIYFQGNSAPDKSGLPSDRFSAERTGGSVSTLTIQRTQQEDSAVYLCASSLGRGAYEQYFGPGTRLTVT.

A word on this clonotype: The germline gene is not matched at one end of the junction; a read error may be the cause. The chain joins TRBV7-2 to TRBJ2-7; unclear D gene. Germline V lookup: CDR1 SGHTA, CDR2 FQGNSA. CDR3 size: 12 residues. CDR3 nucleotides: TGTGCCAGCAGCTTTTCGGGCTACGAGCTGTACTTC. It translates to CASSFSGYELYF.

The sample holds a few counts of this clonotype. This CDR3 is CASSVEDYEQYF. As DNA, the CDR3 is TGTGCCAGCAGCGTCGAAGACTACGAGCAGTACTTC. The chain links TRBV9 to TRBJ2-5; D unclear. TRBJ2-7 explains the end of the DNA better; the J call may be wrong. The germline CDR1 and CDR2 sequences are SGDLS and YYNGEE. The CDR3 has 12 residues.

The chain employs TRBV20-1 and TRBJ1-2, with 7 bases aligning to TRBD1. There are 16 residues in the CDR3. CDR1 and CDR2 (germline): DFQATT, SNEGSKA (reference sequence). Trimming removed 5 bases from V and 3 bases from J; junction bases left unmatched: 15. Here the CDR3 DNA reads TGCAGTGCTGGAGGTCCCCGACAGGGCCCAGACTATGGCTACACCTTC. It yields the protein CSAGGPRQGPDYGYTF.

The gene calls are TRBV30 and TRBJ2-7; the match to TRBD2 covers 9 bases. Germline-derived CDR1 and CDR2 are GTSNPN and SVGIG (reference sequence). CDR3 length: 14 amino acids. V dropped 2 bases and J dropped 7; count of bases not matched to a gene: 9. The CDR3 DNA reads TGTGCCTGGAGTAAACTAGCGGGCATGGGTGAGCAGTACTTC. It codes for CAWSKLAGMGEQYF.

The chain recombines TRBV5-1 with TRBJ2-5; D tentatively fits TRBD1 or TRBD2 (5 bases each). The germline gives CDR1 SGHRS, CDR2 YFSETQ. CDR3 length: 14 amino acids. V lost 7 bases and J 11 bases, leaving 24 bases between the germline ends. The CDR3 region has the DNA TGCGCCAGCCGGGACGGGAAAGGCTCCAATGAGCAGTACTTC. Its translation is CASRDGKGSNEQYF.